This TCR beta chain was profiled in a study of blood T cell repertoires in COVID-19. Some clones are missing from TCRdb's copy, which holds only in-frame ones; the method was immunoSEQ multiplex PCR. The sample has around 99,000 clones; about four fifths are singletons. The source is a woman at least 80 years old with active or convalescent COVID-19. The source material was peripheral blood.

The CDR3: CASSLQGARTDTQYF. Here the CDR3 DNA reads TGCGCCAGCAGCTTGCAGGGGGCGCGAACAGATACGCAGTATTTT. The chain links TRBV5-1 to TRBJ2-3; TRBD1 agrees at 8 bases. The CDR3 contains 15 residues. Germline CDR1 is SGHRS and CDR2 is YFSETQ. The V gene end was trimmed by 1 base and the J gene end by 3 bases; junction bases not matched to a gene: 4.